This TCR beta chain was identified during a study of T cell responses to AZD1222 COVID-19 vaccine. Trimming stripped 0 bases from V and 4 bases from J, with 9 bases between. The CDR3 totals 14 residues. Germline-derived CDR1 and CDR2 are LGHDT and YNNKEL (reference sequence). Generated by immunoSEQ multiplex PCR, the TCRdb table keeps only in-frame clones and is missing some. The sample has some 40,000 clones, over 60% seen once. Sequenced here: peripheral blood, sampled on day 0 of AZD1222 vaccination. V is TRBV3-1 (or the pseudogene TRBV3-2) and J is TRBJ1-2; D possibly corresponds to TRBD1 (5 bases). The TCR sequence derives from an adult in good health. CDR3 nucleotides: TGTGCCAGCAGCCAAGATAGCGGGACCTATGGCTACACCTTC. It codes for CASSQDSGTYGYTF.